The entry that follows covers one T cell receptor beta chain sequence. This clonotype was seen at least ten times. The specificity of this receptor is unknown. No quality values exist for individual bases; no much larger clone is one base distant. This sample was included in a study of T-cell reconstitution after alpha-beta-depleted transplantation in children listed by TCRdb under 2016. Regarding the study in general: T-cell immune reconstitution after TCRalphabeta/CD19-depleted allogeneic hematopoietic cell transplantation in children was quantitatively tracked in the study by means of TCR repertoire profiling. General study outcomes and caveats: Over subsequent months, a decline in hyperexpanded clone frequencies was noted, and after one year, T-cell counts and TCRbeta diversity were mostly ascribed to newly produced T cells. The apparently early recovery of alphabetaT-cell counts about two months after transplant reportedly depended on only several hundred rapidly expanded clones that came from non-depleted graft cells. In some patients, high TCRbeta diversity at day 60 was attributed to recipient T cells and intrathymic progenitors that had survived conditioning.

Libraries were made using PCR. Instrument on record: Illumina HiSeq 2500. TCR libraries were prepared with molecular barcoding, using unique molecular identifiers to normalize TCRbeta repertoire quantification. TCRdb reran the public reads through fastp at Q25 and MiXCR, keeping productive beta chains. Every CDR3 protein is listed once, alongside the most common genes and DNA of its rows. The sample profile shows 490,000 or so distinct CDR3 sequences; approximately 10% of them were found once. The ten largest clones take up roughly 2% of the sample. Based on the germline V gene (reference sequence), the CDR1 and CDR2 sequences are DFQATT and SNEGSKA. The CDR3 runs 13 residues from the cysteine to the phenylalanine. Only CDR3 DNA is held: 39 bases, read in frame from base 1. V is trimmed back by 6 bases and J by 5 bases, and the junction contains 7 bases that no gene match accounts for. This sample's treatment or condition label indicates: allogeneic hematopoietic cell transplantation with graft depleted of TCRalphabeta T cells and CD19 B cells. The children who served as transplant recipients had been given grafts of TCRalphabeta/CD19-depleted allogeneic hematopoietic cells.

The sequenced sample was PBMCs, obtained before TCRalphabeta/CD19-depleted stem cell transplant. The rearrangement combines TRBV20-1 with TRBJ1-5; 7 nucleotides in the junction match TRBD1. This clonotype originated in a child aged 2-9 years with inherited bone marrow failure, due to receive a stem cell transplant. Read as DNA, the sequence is TGCAGTGCATACGACAGGGTATATCAGCCCCAGCATTTT. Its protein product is CSAYDRVYQPQHF.